This TCR beta chain was observed in a study of blood T cell repertoires in COVID-19. Participants came from 24 US areas, aged roughly 18 to 89 years. In the authors' methods: From reference gene primer amplification, estimates of nucleated cell counts were derived. Sequenced by immunoSEQ multiplex PCR; TCRdb stores in-frame clones only, minus some. V and J calls and clone size come straight from that table; D and trimming were deduced from the DNA. The sample consists of fewer than 350,000 clones, 80% to 90% of them appearing once. Germline V lookup: CDR1 LGHNT, CDR2 FRNRAP. V was trimmed by 5 bases and J by 2 bases, leaving 13 bases between them. The CDR3 contains 15 residues.

This TCR came from a woman aged 40 to 50 with acute COVID-19. The sequenced material came from PBMCs or T cells enriched from blood (not recorded which). This chain uses TRBV12-5 with TRBJ2-1, with D possibly TRBD2 on 6 matching bases. Here the CDR3 reads CASGAPGVAYNEQFF. CDR3 DNA: TGTGCTAGTGGTGCCCCGGGGGTCGCCTACAATGAGCAGTTCTTC.